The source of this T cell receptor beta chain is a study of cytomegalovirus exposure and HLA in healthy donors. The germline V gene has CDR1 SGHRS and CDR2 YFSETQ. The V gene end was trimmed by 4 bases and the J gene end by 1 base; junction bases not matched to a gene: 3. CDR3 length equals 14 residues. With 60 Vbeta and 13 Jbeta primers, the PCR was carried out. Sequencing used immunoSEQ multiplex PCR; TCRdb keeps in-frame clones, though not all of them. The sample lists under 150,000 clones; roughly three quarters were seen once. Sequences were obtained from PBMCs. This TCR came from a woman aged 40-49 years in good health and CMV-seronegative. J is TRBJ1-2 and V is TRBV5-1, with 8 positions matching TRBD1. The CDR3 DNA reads TGCGCCAGCAGCCCAGGACAGGGTAACTATGGCTACACCTTC. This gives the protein CASSPGQGNYGYTF.